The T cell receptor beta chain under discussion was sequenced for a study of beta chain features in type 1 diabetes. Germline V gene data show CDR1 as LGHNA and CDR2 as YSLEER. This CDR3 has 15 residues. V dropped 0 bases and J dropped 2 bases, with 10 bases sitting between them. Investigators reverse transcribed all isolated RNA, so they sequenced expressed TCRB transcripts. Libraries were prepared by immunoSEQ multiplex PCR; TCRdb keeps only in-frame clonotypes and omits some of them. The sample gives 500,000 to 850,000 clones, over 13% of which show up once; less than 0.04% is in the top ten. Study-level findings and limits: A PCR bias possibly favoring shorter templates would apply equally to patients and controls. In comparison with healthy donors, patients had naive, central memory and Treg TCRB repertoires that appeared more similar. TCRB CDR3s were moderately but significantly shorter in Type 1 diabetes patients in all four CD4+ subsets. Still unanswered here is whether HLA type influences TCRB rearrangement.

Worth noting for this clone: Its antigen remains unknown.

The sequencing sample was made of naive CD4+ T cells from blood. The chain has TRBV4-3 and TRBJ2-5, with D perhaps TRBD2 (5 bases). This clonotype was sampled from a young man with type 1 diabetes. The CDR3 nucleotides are TGCGCCAGCAGCCAAGATCGGGAAGGGCAAGAGACCCAGTACTTC. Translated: CASSQDREGQETQYF.